The clone carrying this TCR beta chain showed up just a few times. Its antigen is not known. This sample stems from a study of blood T cells in healthy people across ages. Notes on the study in general: Observed TCR beta diversity per million T cells went down as age went up. This fall followed a roughly linear course with age. Nothing was known about donor CMV status, and this possibly confounded expanded clonotype changes.

Through a sample-barcoded 5' primer and a J-beta primer mix, a second PCR was run for about 6 to 11 cycles. TCRdb re-called the 5' RACE reads through MiXCR, storing one row per CDR3 protein. The top ten clones hold 10% to 13% of a sample with approximately 900,000 distinct CDR3 sequences, almost 30% of them seen once. The CDR3 loop spans 16 amino acids. V shed 7 bases, J shed 4 bases, and the junction held 9 bases outside the gene matches. Germline CDR1 reads SGHTA; CDR2 reads FQGNSA. Each donor gave around 9.6 milliliters of peripheral blood. Isolated per sample were at least 6 million PBMCs. These same data were also listed under a study on T cells of mothers and their children.

The sequence was collected from a woman aged 40-49 years in good health. The sequenced sample consisted of blood. The V call is TRBV7-2, the J call TRBJ2-2, with 10 bases aligning to TRBD2. CDR3 sequence (DNA): TGTGCCAGCACCTCCCGGGCTAGCGGGGGCACCGGGGAGCTGTTTTTT. Translating it yields CASTSRASGGTGELFF.